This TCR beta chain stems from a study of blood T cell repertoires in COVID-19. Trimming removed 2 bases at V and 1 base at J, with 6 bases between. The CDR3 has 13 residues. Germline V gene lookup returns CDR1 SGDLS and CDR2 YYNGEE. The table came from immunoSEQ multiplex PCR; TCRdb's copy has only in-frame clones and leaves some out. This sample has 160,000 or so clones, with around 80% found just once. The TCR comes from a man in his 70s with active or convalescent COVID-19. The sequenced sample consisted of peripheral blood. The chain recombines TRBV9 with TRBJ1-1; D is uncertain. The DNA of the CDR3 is TGTGCCAGCAGCGTTGGCAGGAACACTGAAGCTTTCTTT. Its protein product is CASSVGRNTEAFF.